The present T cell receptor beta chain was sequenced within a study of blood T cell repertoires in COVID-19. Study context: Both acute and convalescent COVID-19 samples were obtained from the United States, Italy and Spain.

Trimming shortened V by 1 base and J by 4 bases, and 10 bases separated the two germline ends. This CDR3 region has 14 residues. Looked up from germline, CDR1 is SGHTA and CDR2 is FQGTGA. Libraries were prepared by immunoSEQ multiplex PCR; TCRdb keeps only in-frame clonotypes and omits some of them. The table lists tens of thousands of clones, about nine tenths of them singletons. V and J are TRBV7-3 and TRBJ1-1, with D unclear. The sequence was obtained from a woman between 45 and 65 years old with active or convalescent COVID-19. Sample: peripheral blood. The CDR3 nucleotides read TGTGCCAGCAGCTTAAGCGAGGGAGTCACTGAAGCTTTCTTT. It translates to CASSLSEGVTEAFF. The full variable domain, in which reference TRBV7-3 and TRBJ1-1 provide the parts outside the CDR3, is GAGVSQTPSNKVTEKGKYVELRCDPISGHTALYWYRQSLGQGPEFLIYFQGTGAADDSGLPNDRFFAVRPEGSVSTLKIQRTERGDSAVYLCASSLSEGVTEAFFGQGTRLTVV.